This record covers a single TCR beta chain. Its matching antigen is unknown. Relative to the germline gene, one junction end is altered; a read error may explain this. This specimen comes from a study of T cell repertoires in cytomegalovirus infection. Study background: Recently identified HLA-C-restricted CMV epitopes were among the peptides used. Both CMV infection and a matching HLA type were indicated by public TCR beta signatures.

In TCRdb, the reads were re-called with MiXCR into one record per CDR3 protein. The data hold roughly 180,000 distinct CDR3 sequences, with about a fifth observed a single time. The clonotype originates from a human donor in good health (CMV status not recorded). Some clones in this sample may be carry-over from other donors' samples. This specimen consisted of CD8+ T cells from cultured PBMCs, obtained from culture after CMV antigen stimulation.

Here the CDR3 DNA reads TGTGCCAGCAGCGCCGCCTCAGGGGGACCAAACTATGGCTACACCTTC. This gives the protein CASSAASGGPNYGYTF. The chain carries TRBV4-1 and TRBJ1-2; 7 positions match TRBD1. The CDR3 totals 16 residues. Germline V gene sequence: CDR1 MGHRA, CDR2 YSYEKL.